This entry features one TCR beta chain sequence. Its antigen specificity is not known. No much larger clone exists at a distance of one base, and base qualities are not known. The entire isolated RNA was reverse transcribed using the High Capacity cDNA Reverse Transcription Kit, and thus expressed TCRB transcripts were sequenced. Deep immunoSEQ sequencing was performed on naive, central memory and regulatory T cell samples, with an average of around 3.5 million total reads per sample. Sorted cells were lysed in RLT buffer, and RNA was extracted using DNase-treated RNeasy Micro or Mini kits according to cell number. Each cell subset was processed on its own to prevent cross-contamination, while patient and healthy donor samples were processed together. The immunoSEQ multiplex PCR was used to amplify TCRB sequences from cDNA, yielding 87-bp fragments that span the CDR3 region. Sequencing of the amplicons was done on the Illumina HiSeq platform. The source study handled its data this way. PCR bias was corrected computationally using synthetic template baselines, and reads within Hamming distance 2 were collapsed, with unmergeable singletons discarded. Reads were aligned to IMGT to assign V, D and J genes, CDR3 length, and insertions or deletions at six rearrangement sites. Clonotype counts were normalized to sorted cell number within each subset before computing true diversity and Gini coefficients with the tcR R package. Repertoire sharing was quantified using the overlap coefficient calculated on TCRB nucleotide sequences. As a proxy for the pre-selection repertoire, out-of-frame TCRB sequences from naive cells were analyzed. TCRdb holds this immuneACCESS table with in-frame rearrangements only. Some clones are missing; in checked studies, unresolved V genes explain under half, and the rest has no known cause. That table supplies the V and J calls and clone size; D and trimming were determined from the DNA. This sample comprises about 620,000 clones, roughly 16% of them detected only once. The leading ten clones occupy approximately 0.087% of the sample.

Including cysteine and phenylalanine, the CDR3 has 12 amino acids. Here the CDR3 DNA is all that survives: 36 bases in frame from base 1. According to the germline V gene, CDR1 reads KGHSH and CDR2 reads LQKENI. A distance of 10 bases separates the germline ends of V and J, which lose 5 bases and 5 bases respectively. From each donor, a single peripheral blood sample of approximately 110 mL on average was drawn into heparinised tubes. A BD FACSAria II was used to sort naive, central memory, regulatory and stem cell-like memory CD4+ T cells with a panel that included CD45RO, CCR7, CD25, CD127, CD95 and CD27. All sorted populations exceeded 95% purity. PBMCs were isolated immediately by Lymphoprep density gradient centrifugation and stained directly without culture. So that batch effects would be minimized, each experiment stained and sorted samples in pairs, pairing one healthy donor with one patient.

The sample comes from a study of beta chain features in type 1 diabetes listed by TCRdb under 2018. For the study in its entirety: Mean age, gender distribution, total cell number and subset yield did not differ between patients and healthy donors. Across all samples, some 110,000,000 sorted cells were examined, and cell number per subset correlated strongly with RNA yield. In the study, recently diagnosed type 1 diabetes patients and matched healthy donors were compared on the TCRB repertoires of their sorted circulating CD4+ T cell subsets. Whereas all 30 or so donors provided naive and central memory subsets, regulatory and stem cell-like memory subsets were isolated from just 8 patients and about 8 healthy donors. Results and caveats for the whole study, not just this receptor: The naive, central memory and regulatory TCRB repertoires appeared to resemble one another more closely among patients than among healthy donors. Because small numbers of individuals were included in the HLA sub-analyses, any influence of HLA type on TCRB rearrangement was left unresolved. Because cDNA was sequenced instead of genomic DNA, highly expressing activated cells could be over-represented, though the groups showed no difference in activation or CD3 levels. PCR might favor shorter templates, but patient and control samples were amplified and corrected together, so any skew would affect both groups equally. Type 1 diabetes patients showed a moderate but significant shortening of TCRB CDR3 length in all four CD4+ subsets. Fewer insertions and more nucleotide deletions at VDJ recombination sites were observed in patients with type 1 diabetes, implying thymic rearrangement abnormalities.

This sequence originates from a man aged 18-30 years in good health. This chain is built from TRBV18 and TRBJ2-7, with TRBD2 tentatively as D gene (6 bases match). Sequenced material: naive CD4+ T cells from blood. The meaning of the sample's cell subset or site label: true naive CD4+ T cells. The nucleotides are TGTGCCAGCTCATCGGAGGGTCACGAGCAGTACTTC. Translated, it gives CASSSEGHEQYF.